These 17 T cell receptor beta chains were sequenced from one sample in a study of identical twins (dated by TCRdb to the mid-2010s). To prepare the library, 5' RACE was applied. The sequencer was an Illumina HiSeq 2000. TCRdb took the public reads, trimmed them with fastp at Q25, ran MiXCR for clone calling and kept in-frame beta chains. Rows are unified per CDR3 protein, each entry keeping the most common DNA and genes. The sample table contains 600,000 to 800,000 distinct CDR3 sequences; only one count was recorded for about 20% of them. The top ten clonotypes cover over 4% of the sample. This same sample was also part of a study on T cells expressing NK-cell markers.

The sequenced sample consisted of PBMCs. These receptors all stem from a woman aged 18-29 years in good health.

A few counts support this clonotype. The V call is TRBV20-1, the J call TRBJ1-1; maybe TRBD1 (5 bases). The CDR3 is 12 residues long. V was trimmed by 7 bases and J by 1 base, leaving 10 bases between them. CDR1 DFQATT and CDR2 SNEGSKA come from the germline V gene (reference sequence). CDR3 region: CSVTTANTEAFF. In DNA form, the CDR3 reads TGCAGTGTTACGACAGCGAACACTGAAGCTTTCTTT.

This clonotype was detected many times. The genes are TRBV27 and TRBJ2-3; 9 bases map to TRBD1. Per the germline V gene, CDR1 is MNHEY and CDR2 is SMNVEV (reference sequence). CDR3 length: 15 amino acids. Trimming removed 4 bases from V and 3 bases from J; junction bases left unmatched: 5. The CDR3 here is CASSSQGALTDTQYF. CDR3 coding DNA: TGTGCCAGCAGTTCACAGGGGGCGCTTACAGATACGCAGTATTTT.

The chain combines TRBV18 with TRBJ2-6; 7 positions agree with TRBD1. Unmatched junction bases numbered 8, after V lost 6 bases and J lost 0 bases. Germline-derived CDR1 and CDR2 are KGHSH and LQKENI. This CDR3 region has 17 residues. The CDR3 bases are TGTGCCAGCTCCCACAGGGGCGCAAGCTCTGGGGCCAACGTCCTGACTTTC. This codes for CASSHRGASSGANVLTF. Complete variable domain (other parts from reference TRBV18 and TRBJ2-6): NAGVMQNPRHLVRRRGQEARLRCSPMKGHSHVYWYRQLPEEGLKFMVYLQKENIIDESGMPKERFSAEFPKEGPSILRIQQVVRGDSAAYFCASSHRGASSGANVLTFGAGSRLTVL.

This clonotype turned up a few times. The V and J genes are TRBV29-1 and TRBJ2-1; D is perhaps TRBD1 (5 bases). V lost 0 bases, J lost 6 bases, and 18 bases lay in between. From germline, CDR1 is SQVTM and CDR2 ANQGSEA. The CDR3 is 16 residues long. The CDR3 bases are TGCAGCGTTGAAGATCCGAGCCCGGGTGGGGCCAATGAGCAGTTCTTC. Amino acids: CSVEDPSPGGANEQFF.

V gene TRBV5-5 combines with J gene TRBJ2-1, with D uncertain. CDR1 SGHKS and CDR2 YYEKEE come from the germline V gene (reference sequence). V gave up 6 bases and J gave up 4 bases, with 14 bases separating them. CDR3 length: 14 residues. Here the CDR3 reads CASIETTLYNEQFF. The CDR3 DNA is TGTGCCAGCATCGAGACCACCTTATACAATGAGCAGTTCTTC.

This chain uses TRBV20-1 with TRBJ2-3; TRBD2 might be the D (6 bases). CDR3 size: 16 residues. Trimming removed 0 bases from V and 0 bases from J, with 13 bases in between. CDR1 and CDR2 from the germline V gene are DFQATT and SNEGSKA (reference sequence). CDR3 sequence reads: CSARDTLATSTDTQYF. In DNA form, the CDR3 reads TGCAGTGCTAGAGATACCCTAGCGACTAGCACAGATACGCAGTATTTT.

This clonotype was seen a few times. V gene TRBV29-1 combines with J gene TRBJ2-2, with D perhaps TRBD1 (5 bases). In germline, CDR1 is SQVTM, CDR2 ANQGSEA. The CDR3 is 15 amino acids. V lost 6 bases, J lost 4 bases, and 18 bases lay in between. CDR3 in DNA: TGCAGCGTATGTAGTGGGGCAGAGAGCACCGGGGAGCTGTTTTTT. Translation gives CSVCSGAESTGELFF.

The V gene is TRBV3-1, the J gene TRBJ1-2, with TRBD1 as a possible D gene (5 bases). The CDR3 is made up of 14 amino acids. The V gene lost 4 bases and the J gene lost 8 bases, with 17 bases spanning the gap. Germline V gene sequence: CDR1 LGHDT, CDR2 YNNKEL (reference sequence). The CDR3 loop reads CASSLEGFKGGYTF. CDR3 DNA: TGTGCCAGCAGCCTCGAGGGTTTCAAGGGGGGCTACACCTTC.

In this sample, this clonotype turned up a few times. The J gene is TRBJ2-7, the V gene TRBV7-2; 7 bases are shared with TRBD2. Germline CDR1 SGHTA, CDR2 FQGNSA. V lost 8 bases and J lost 0; bases outside the gene matches: 7. CDR3 length: 14 amino acids. This CDR3 reads CASRPRDYSYEQYF. In nucleotides, the CDR3 is TGTGCCAGCCGTCCTCGGGACTACTCCTACGAGCAGTACTTC.

This clonotype has more than one count but fewer than ten. The CDR3 bases are TGTGCCAGCAGCGAGACCGGGAGTTGGGAGACCCAGTACTTC. The encoded protein is CASSETGSWETQYF. The gene calls are TRBV12-3 or TRBV12-4 and TRBJ2-5, with D possibly matching TRBD2 (6 bases). The CDR3 sequence is 14 residues long. V lost 6 bases and J 5 bases, leaving 16 bases between the germline ends.

This clonotype was picked up many times. This chain uses TRBV20-1 with TRBJ2-5; no firm D call. V was pared by 0 bases and J by 5 bases, with 7 bases between. The CDR3 is 12 amino acids. Germline CDR1 reads DFQATT; CDR2 reads SNEGSKA (reference sequence). CDR3 region: CSARDQWETQYF. As DNA, the CDR3 is TGCAGTGCTAGAGATCAGTGGGAGACCCAGTACTTC.

The chain has TRBV12-2 and TRBJ2-1. TRBV12-2 is annotated as a pseudogene. The CDR3 consists of 15 residues. The CDR3 DNA follows: TGTGCAAGTCGCTTCCCGAGTCAGTCCTACAATGAGCAGTTCTTC. It is translated as CASRFPSQSYNEQFF.

At least ten counts were recorded for this clonotype. V is TRBV5-1 and J is TRBJ1-1; D is undetermined. V was clipped by 4 bases and J by 2 bases, with 9 bases between them. The CDR3 is 13 residues long. Germline-derived CDR1 and CDR2 are SGHRS and YFSETQ. CDR3 loop: CASSPLTNTEAFF. The DNA for the CDR3 is TGCGCCAGCAGCCCTCTTACCAACACTGAAGCTTTCTTT. Drawing the rest from reference TRBV5-1 and TRBJ1-1, the complete variable domain is KAGVTQTPRYLIKTRGQQVTLSCSPISGHRSVSWYQQTPGQGLQFLFEYFSETQRNKGNFPGRFSGRQFSNSRSEMNVSTLELGDSALYLCASSPLTNTEAFFGQGTRLTVV.

This chain links TRBV5-1 with TRBJ1-6; tentatively, D is TRBD1 (6 bases). The CDR3 has 15 residues. Germline-derived CDR1 and CDR2 are SGHRS and YFSETQ. The V end was cut by 5 bases, the J end by 9 bases, with 18 bases between. The CDR3 DNA follows: TGCGCCAGCAGTTTTGGCTCACAGGGTGGTTCACCCCTCCACTTT. This sequence encodes CASSFGSQGGSPLHF.

This chain uses TRBV5-1 with TRBJ2-2; D is unclear. V lost 7 bases and J 0 bases, leaving 13 bases between the germline ends. The CDR3 sequence is 15 residues long. The V gene's germline CDR1 is SGHRS and CDR2 YFSETQ. Here the CDR3 DNA reads TGCGCCAGCGGAAGGTACCGAGCGAACACCGGGGAGCTGTTTTTT. This encodes CASGRYRANTGELFF.

This clonotype was seen more than once but under ten times. The J gene is TRBJ1-5, the V gene TRBV20-1; 10 positions match TRBD1. Germline V gene sequence: CDR1 DFQATT, CDR2 SNEGSKA (reference sequence). V lost 6 bases, J lost 10 bases, and 12 bases stayed unmatched. CDR3 length: 14 amino acids. The CDR3 DNA is TGCAGTGCCAGGGGCGGACAGGGGGAGATACCCCAGCATTTT. Protein sequence: CSARGGQGEIPQHF.

Only a few counts were recorded for this clonotype. The V and J genes are TRBV5-6 and TRBJ2-5; TRBD2 might be the D (5 bases). Germline V gene sequence: CDR1 SGHDT, CDR2 YYEEEE. CDR3 length: 14 amino acids. V gave up 2 bases and J gave up 7 bases, with 15 bases separating them. The CDR3 sequence: CASSLVGSRGTQYF. As DNA, the CDR3 is TGTGCCAGCAGCTTAGTAGGCAGTCGGGGGACCCAGTACTTC.